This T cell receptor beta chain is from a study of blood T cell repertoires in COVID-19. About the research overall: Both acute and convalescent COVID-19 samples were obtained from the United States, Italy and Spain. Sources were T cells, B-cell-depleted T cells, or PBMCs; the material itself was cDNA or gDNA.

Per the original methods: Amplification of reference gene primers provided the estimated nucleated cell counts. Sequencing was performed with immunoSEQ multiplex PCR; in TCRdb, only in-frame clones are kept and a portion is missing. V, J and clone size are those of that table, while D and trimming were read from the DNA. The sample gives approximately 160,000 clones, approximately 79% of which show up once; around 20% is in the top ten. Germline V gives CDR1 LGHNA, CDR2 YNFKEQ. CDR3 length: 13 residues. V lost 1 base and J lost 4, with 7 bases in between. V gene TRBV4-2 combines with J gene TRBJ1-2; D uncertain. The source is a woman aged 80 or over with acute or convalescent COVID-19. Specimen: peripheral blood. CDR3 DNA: TGTGCCAGCAGCCAAGCCAGTCTCTATGGCTACACCTTC. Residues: CASSQASLYGYTF.